Here is one T cell receptor beta chain with its context. What it recognizes is unknown. These data originate in a study of beta chain features in type 1 diabetes. This CDR3 spans 15 amino acids. The germline gives CDR1 SGHRS, CDR2 YFSETQ. V was clipped by 0 bases and J by 4 bases, with 12 bases between them. Study-wide points: In these data, an HLA type influence on TCRB rearrangement remained unresolved. Patients with Type 1 diabetes showed moderately but significantly shorter TCRB CDR3s in all four CD4+ subsets. Patients with type 1 diabetes carried fewer insertions and had more deletions at their VDJ junctions.

Expressed TCRB transcripts got sequenced, as all isolated RNA was reverse transcribed. Measured with immunoSEQ multiplex PCR; TCRdb has only the in-frame clones, and not every one. The sample holds 500,000 to 850,000 clones, over 12% seen once. The chain joins TRBV5-1 to TRBJ2-3, with D maybe TRBD2 (5 bases). What was sequenced was naive CD4+ T cells from blood. This receptor was taken from a man between 18 and 29 years old with type 1 diabetes. CDR3 sequence: CASSLGNQDSDTQYF. The CDR3, as DNA: TGCGCCAGCAGCTTGGGAAATCAGGACTCAGATACGCAGTATTTT.